This T cell receptor beta chain was profiled in a study of primary melanoma T cells and metastatic recurrence. The wider study: These T2 to T4 primary melanomas had thickness greater than 1 mm. General observations from the study: A T-cell-mediated antitumor response in primary melanoma was only suggested.

The CDR3 runs to 15 residues. The V and J ends lost 5 bases and 4 bases respectively, with 15 bases between them. The germline gives CDR1 SGHNT, CDR2 YENEEA. Assay: immunoSEQ multiplex PCR; the TCRdb copy retains only in-frame clones and omits some. The table includes 200 to 300 clones, around 80% detected once. In the case of this clone: Its target is not known.

The origin of this receptor is a human donor with melanoma. The chain uses TRBV11-3 and TRBJ2-1; tentatively, D is TRBD1 (6 bases). Input material: melanoma tumor tissue. This CDR3 reads CASSPLMGAYNEQFF. As DNA, the CDR3 is TGTGCCAGCAGCCCGCTCATGGGGGCATACAATGAGCAGTTCTTC.